The entry that follows covers one TCR beta chain sequence. The antigen is undetermined. This sample was included in a study of T cell repertoires in cytomegalovirus infection. The wider study: Peptides in the study included HLA-C-restricted and HLA-B-restricted CMV epitopes.

One entry per CDR3 protein results from TCRdb running MiXCR on the reads. The top ten clones hold about 12% of a sample with around 770,000 distinct CDR3 sequences, about 28% of them seen once. The length of the CDR3 is 16 residues. With V trimmed by 2 bases and J by 4 bases, 3 bases remained unmatched. The germline CDR1 and CDR2 sequences are MNHNS and SASEGT. V is TRBV6-1 and J is TRBJ2-1; 12 nucleotides agree with TRBD2. The sequencing here drew on cultured CD8+ T cells from PBMCs, taken from culture after CMV antigen stimulation. The source is a human donor in good health (CMV status not recorded). Some clones in this sample may be carry-over from other donors' samples. The CDR3 DNA is TGTGCCAGCAGTGAACCACTAGCGGGGGGTTACAATGAGCAGTTCTTC. Protein sequence: CASSEPLAGGYNEQFF.